This T cell receptor beta chain was profiled in a study of human thymus T cells. Study-wide results and limits: Use of V and J genes seemed skewed within the thymic and blood repertoires.

About this clone itself: Its antigen is currently unknown.

Germline lookup yields CDR1 MNHEY and CDR2 SVGAGI. This CDR3 has 15 residues. V lost 4 bases, J lost 0 bases, and 6 bases stayed unmatched. TCRdb's table, derived via immunoSEQ multiplex PCR, lists solely in-frame clones and lacks some. Found here are some 57,000 clones, approximately 95% of them singletons; the top ten hold over 5%. Donors were healthy Finnish infants having corrective surgery for congenital heart defects. Four of the eight donors gave roughly 0.5-1 mL blood during surgery. No fixed cell number was used; all available blood leukocytes supplied DNA. The sample was blood. This clonotype was obtained from a boy less than two years old with a congenital heart defect but otherwise immunologically healthy. The rearrangement joins TRBV6-5 to TRBJ2-7; 7 bases align to TRBD1. The CDR3 sequence is CASSSLSGGSYEQYF. CDR3 sequence (DNA): TGTGCCAGCAGTTCCCTTTCAGGGGGCTCCTACGAGCAGTACTTC.